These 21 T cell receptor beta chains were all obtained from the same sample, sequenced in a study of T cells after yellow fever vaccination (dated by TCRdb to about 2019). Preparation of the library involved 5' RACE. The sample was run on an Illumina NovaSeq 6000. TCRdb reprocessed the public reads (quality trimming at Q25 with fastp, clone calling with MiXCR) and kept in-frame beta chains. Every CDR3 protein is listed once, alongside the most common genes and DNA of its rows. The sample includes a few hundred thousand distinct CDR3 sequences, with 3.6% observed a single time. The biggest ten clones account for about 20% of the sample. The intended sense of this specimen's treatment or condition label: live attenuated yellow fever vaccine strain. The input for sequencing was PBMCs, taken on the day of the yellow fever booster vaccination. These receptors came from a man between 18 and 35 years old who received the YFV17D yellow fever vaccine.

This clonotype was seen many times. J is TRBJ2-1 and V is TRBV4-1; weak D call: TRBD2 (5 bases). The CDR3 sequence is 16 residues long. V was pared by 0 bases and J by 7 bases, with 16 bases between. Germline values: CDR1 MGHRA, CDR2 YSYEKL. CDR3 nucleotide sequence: TGCGCCAGCAGCCAAGATCATGCACTAGGACTTAATGAGCAGTTCTTC. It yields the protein CASSQDHALGLNEQFF.

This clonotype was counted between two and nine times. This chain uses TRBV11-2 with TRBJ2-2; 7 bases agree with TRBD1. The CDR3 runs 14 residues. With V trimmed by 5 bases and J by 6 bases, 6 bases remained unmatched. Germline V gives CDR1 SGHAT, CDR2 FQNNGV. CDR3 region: CASSPRQGAGELFF. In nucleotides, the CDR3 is TGTGCCAGCAGCCCCCGACAGGGCGCCGGGGAGCTGTTTTTT.

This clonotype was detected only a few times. In DNA form, the CDR3 reads TGTGCCAGCAGCCAAGATGAAGGAGATACGCAGTATTTT. Residues: CASSQDEGDTQYF. V is TRBV4-2 and J is TRBJ2-3; no firm D call. V lost 0 bases and J lost 5, with 6 bases in between. The CDR3 runs 13 residues. Looked up from germline, CDR1 is LGHNA and CDR2 is YNFKEQ.

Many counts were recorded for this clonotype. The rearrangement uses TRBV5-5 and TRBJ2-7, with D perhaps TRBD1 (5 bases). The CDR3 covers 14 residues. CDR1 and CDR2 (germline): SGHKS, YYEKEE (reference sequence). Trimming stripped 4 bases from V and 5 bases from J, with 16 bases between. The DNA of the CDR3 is TGTGCCAGCAGCAGTCAGGGTGCTCAGGACGAGCAGTACGTC. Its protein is CASSSQGAQDEQYV.

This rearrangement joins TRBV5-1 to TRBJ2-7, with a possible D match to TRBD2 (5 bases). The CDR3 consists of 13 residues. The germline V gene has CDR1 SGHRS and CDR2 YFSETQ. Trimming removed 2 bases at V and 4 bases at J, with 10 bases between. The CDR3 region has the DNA TGCGCCAGCAGCTTCCCCGAGCGGTACGAGCAGTACTTC. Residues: CASSFPERYEQYF. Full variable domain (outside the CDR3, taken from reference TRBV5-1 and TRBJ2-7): KAGVTQTPRYLIKTRGQQVTLSCSPISGHRSVSWYQQTPGQGLQFLFEYFSETQRNKGNFPGRFSGRQFSNSRSEMNVSTLELGDSALYLCASSFPERYEQYFGPGTRLTVT.

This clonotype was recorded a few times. CDR3 bases: TGTGCCAGCAGCCGCGGGACAGGGGCTTATAGCAATCAGCCCCAGCATTTT. It yields the protein CASSRGTGAYSNQPQHF. V usage is TRBV7-2 and J usage is TRBJ1-5, with 10 bases aligning to TRBD1. The CDR3 runs 17 residues. Looked up from germline, CDR1 is SGHTA and CDR2 is FQGNSA. V lost 5 bases to trimming and J lost 0 bases; unmatched junction nucleotides: 7.

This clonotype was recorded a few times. This CDR3 reads CASSHPGQNTGELFF. For the CDR3, the DNA is TGTGCCAGCAGCCACCCGGGACAGAACACCGGGGAGCTGTTTTTT. This rearrangement joins TRBV4-2 to TRBJ2-2; D may be TRBD1 (6 bases). Trimming pared 3 bases from V and 1 base from J, leaving 9 bases between. Germline V CDR1 and CDR2: LGHNA, YNFKEQ. The CDR3 contains 15 residues.

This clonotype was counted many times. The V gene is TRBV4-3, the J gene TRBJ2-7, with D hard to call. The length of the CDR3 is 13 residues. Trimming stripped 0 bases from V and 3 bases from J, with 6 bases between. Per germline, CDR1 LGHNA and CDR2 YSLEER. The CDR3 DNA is TGCGCCAGCAGCCAAGAAGTCCACTACGAGCAGTACGTC. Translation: CASSQEVHYEQYV.

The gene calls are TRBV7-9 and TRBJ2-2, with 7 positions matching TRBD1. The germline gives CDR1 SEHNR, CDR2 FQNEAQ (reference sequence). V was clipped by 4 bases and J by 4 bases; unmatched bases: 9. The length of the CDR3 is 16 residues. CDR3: CASSYPGDSVTGELFF. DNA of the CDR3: TGTGCCAGCAGCTACCCCGGGGACAGTGTCACCGGGGAGCTGTTTTTT.

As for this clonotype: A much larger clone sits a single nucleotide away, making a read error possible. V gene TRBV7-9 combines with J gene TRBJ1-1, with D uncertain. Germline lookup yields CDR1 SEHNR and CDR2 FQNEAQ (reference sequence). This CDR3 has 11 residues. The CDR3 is CASSRPTEVFF. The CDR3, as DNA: TGTGCCAGCAGCCGCCCTACTGAAGTTTTCTTT.

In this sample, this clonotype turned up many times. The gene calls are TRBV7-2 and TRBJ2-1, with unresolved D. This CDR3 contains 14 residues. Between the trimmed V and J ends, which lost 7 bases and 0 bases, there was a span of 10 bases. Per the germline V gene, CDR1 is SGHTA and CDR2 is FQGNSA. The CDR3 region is CASTRAGSYNEQFF. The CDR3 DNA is TGTGCCAGCACCCGGGCAGGCTCCTACAATGAGCAGTTCTTC. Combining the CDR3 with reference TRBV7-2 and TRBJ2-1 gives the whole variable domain GAGVSQSPSNKVTEKGKDVELRCDPISGHTALYWYRQSLGQGLEFLIYFQGNSAPDKSGLPSDRFSAERTGGSVSTLTIQRTQQEDSAVYLCASTRAGSYNEQFFGPGTRLTVL.

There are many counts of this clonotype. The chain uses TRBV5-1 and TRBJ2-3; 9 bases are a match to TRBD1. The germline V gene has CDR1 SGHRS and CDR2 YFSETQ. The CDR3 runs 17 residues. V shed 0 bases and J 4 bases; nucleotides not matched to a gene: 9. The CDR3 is CASSLAVRTGVADTQYF. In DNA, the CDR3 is TGCGCCAGCAGCTTGGCCGTTCGGACAGGGGTGGCAGATACGCAGTATTTT.

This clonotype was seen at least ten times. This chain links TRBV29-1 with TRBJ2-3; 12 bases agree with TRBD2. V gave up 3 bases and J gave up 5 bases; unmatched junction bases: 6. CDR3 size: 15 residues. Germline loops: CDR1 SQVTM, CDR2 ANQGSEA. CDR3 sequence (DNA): TGCAGCGTTGAGGCTAGCGGGGGGGCCAGAGATACGCAGTATTTT. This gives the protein CSVEASGGARDTQYF.

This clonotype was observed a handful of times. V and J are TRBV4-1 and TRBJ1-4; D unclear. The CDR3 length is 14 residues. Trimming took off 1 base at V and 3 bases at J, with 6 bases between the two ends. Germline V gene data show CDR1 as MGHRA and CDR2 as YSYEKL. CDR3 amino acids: CASSQARANEKLFF. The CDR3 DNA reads TGCGCCAGCAGCCAAGCGCGAGCTAATGAAAAACTGTTTTTT.

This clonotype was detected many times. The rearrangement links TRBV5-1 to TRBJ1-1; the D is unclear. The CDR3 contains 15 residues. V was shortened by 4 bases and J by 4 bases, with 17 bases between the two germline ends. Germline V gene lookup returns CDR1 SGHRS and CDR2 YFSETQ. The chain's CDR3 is CASSLGPSGRTEAFF. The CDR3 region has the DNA TGCGCCAGCAGCCTAGGGCCCAGCGGCCGCACTGAAGCTTTCTTT. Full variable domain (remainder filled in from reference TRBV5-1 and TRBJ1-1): KAGVTQTPRYLIKTRGQQVTLSCSPISGHRSVSWYQQTPGQGLQFLFEYFSETQRNKGNFPGRFSGRQFSNSRSEMNVSTLELGDSALYLCASSLGPSGRTEAFFGQGTRLTVV.

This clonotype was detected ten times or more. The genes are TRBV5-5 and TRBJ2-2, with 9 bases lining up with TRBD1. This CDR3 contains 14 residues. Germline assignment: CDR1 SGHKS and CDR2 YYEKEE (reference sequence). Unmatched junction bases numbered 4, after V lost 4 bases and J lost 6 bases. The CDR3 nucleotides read TGTGCCAGCAGCGGAGGGACAGGGCCCGGGGAGCTGTTTTTT. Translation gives CASSGGTGPGELFF.

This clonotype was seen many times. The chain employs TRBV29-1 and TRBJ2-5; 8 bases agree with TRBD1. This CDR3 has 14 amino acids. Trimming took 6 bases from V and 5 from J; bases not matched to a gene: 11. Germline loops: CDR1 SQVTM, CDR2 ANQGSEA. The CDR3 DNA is TGCAGCGTCGGACTACAGGGGGGTAGCGAGACCCAGTACTTC. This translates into CSVGLQGGSETQYF.

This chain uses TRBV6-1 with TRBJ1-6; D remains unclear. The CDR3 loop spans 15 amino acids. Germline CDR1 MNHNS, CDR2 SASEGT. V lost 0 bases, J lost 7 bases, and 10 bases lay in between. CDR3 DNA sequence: TGTGCCAGCAGTGAAGCCCGCGGCTCGAATTCACCCCTCCACTTT. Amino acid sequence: CASSEARGSNSPLHF.

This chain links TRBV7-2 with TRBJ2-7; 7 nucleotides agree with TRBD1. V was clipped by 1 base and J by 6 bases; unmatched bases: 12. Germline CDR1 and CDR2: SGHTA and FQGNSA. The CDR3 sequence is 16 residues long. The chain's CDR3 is CASSLGDRVWGAEQYF. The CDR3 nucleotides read TGTGCCAGCAGCTTAGGAGACAGGGTGTGGGGAGCCGAGCAGTACTTC.

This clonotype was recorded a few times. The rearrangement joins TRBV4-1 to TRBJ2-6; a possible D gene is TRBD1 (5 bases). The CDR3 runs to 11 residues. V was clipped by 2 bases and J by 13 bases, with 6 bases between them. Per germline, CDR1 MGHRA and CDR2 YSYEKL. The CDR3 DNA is TGCGCCAGCAGCCAAAGGGGAGTCCTGACTTTC. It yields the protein CASSQRGVLTF.

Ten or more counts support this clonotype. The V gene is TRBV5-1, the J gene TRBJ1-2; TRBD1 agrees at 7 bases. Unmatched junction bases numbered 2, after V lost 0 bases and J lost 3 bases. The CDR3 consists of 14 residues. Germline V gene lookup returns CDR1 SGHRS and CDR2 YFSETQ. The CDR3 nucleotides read TGCGCCAGCAGCTTGGGAGGGACAGACTATGGCTACACCTTC. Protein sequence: CASSLGGTDYGYTF.